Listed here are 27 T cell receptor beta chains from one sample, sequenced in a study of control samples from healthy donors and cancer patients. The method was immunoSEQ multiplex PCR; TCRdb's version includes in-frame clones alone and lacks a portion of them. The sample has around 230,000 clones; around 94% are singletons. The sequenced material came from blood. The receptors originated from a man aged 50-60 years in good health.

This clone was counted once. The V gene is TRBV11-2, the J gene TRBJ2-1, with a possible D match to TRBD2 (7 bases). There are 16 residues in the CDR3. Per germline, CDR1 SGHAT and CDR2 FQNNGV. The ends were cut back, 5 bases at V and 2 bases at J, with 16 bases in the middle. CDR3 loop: CASSLPSGGTYNEQFF. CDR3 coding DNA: TGTGCCAGCAGCCTACCCTCGGGGGGCACCTACAATGAGCAGTTCTTC. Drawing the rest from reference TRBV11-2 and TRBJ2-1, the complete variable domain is EAGVAQSPRYKIIEKRQSVAFWCNPISGHATLYWYQQILGQGPKLLIQFQNNGVVDDSQLPKDRFSAERLKGVDSTLKIQPAKLEDSAVYLCASSLPSGGTYNEQFFGPGTRLTVL.

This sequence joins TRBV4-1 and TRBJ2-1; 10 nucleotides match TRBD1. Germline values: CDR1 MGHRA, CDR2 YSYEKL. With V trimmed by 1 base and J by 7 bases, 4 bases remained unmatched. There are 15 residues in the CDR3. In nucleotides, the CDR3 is TGCGCCAGCAGCCAAGGACAGGGGGCGGTGAATGAGCAGTTCTTC. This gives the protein CASSQGQGAVNEQFF.

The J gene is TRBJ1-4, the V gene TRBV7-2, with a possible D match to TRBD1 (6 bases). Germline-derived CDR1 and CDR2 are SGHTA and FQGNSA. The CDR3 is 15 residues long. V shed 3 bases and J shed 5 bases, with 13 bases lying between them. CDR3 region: CASSFTGTINEKLFF. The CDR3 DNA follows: TGTGCCAGCAGCTTTACAGGGACTATAAATGAAAAACTGTTTTTT.

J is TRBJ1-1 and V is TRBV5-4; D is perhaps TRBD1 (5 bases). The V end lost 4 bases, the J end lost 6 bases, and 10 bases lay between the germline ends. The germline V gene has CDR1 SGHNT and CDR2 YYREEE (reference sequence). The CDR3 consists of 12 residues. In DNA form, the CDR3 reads TGTGCCAGCAGCCGGGGGGAGGCTGAAGCTTTCTTT. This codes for CASSRGEAEAFF.

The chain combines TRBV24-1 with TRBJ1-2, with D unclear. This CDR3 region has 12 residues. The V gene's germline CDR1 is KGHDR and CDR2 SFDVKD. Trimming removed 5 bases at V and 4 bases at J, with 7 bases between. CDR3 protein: CATSGGPYGYTF. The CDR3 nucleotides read TGTGCCACCAGTGGCGGCCCCTATGGCTACACCTTC.

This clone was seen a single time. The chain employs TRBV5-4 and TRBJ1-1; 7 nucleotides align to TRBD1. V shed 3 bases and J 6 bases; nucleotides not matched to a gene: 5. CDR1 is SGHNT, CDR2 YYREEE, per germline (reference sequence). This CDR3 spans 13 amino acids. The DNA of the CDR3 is TGTGCCAGCAGCTCAGGGACAGCCCCTGAAGCTTTCTTT. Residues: CASSSGTAPEAFF.

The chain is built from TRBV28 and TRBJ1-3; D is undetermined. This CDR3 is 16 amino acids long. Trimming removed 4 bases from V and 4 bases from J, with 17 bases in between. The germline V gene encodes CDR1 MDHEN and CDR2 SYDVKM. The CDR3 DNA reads TGTGCCAGCAGTTCCCGATCATTCCAGGCAGGAAACACCATATATTTT. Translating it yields CASSSRSFQAGNTIYF.

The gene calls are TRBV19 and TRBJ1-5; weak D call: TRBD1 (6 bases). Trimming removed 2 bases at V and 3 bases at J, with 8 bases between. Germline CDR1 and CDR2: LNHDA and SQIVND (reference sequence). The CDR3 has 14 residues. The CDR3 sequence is CASSIRDNNQPQHF. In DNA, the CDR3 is TGTGCCAGTAGTATAAGGGACAACAATCAGCCCCAGCATTTT.

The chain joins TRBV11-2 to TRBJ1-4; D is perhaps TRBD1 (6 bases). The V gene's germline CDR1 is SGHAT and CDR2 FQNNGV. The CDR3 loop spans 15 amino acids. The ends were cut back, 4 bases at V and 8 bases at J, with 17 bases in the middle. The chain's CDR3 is CASSSTDRRGEKLFF. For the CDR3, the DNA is TGTGCCAGCAGCTCAACCGACAGGCGAGGGGAAAAACTGTTTTTT.

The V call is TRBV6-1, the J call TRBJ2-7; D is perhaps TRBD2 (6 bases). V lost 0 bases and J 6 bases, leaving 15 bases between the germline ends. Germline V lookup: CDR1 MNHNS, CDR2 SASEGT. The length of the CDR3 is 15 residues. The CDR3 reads CASSEAILAGGEQYV. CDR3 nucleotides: TGTGCCAGCAGTGAAGCCATACTAGCCGGCGGCGAGCAGTACGTC.

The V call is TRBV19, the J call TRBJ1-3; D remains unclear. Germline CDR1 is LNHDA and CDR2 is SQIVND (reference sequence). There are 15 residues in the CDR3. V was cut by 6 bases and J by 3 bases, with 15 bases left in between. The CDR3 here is CASRLVGSLGNTIYF. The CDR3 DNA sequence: TGTGCCAGTAGACTCGTCGGGTCCCTTGGAAACACCATATATTTT.

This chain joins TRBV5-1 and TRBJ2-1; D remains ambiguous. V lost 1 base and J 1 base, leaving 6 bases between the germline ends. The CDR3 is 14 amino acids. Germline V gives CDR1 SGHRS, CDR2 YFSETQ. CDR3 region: CASSLMDSYNEQFF. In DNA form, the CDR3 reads TGCGCCAGCAGCTTGATGGATTCCTACAATGAGCAGTTCTTC.

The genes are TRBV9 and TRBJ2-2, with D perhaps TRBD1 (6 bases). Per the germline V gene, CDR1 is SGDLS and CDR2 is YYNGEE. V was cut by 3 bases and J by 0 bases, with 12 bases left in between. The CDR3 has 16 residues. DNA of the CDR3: TGTGCCAGCAGCGCAAGGGGACACCCGAACACCGGGGAGCTGTTTTTT. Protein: CASSARGHPNTGELFF.

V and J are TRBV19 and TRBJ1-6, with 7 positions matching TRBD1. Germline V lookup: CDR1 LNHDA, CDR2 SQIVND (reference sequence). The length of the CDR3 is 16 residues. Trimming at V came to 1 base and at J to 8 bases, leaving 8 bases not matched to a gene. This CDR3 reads CASSIGLWQGDSPLHF. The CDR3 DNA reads TGTGCCAGTAGTATAGGTTTGTGGCAGGGGGATTCACCCCTCCACTTT.

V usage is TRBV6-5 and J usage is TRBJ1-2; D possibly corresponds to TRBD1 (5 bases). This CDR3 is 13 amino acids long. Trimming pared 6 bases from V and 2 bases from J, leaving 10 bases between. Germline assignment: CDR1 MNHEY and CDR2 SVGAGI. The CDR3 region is CASRVSGNYGYTF. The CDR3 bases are TGTGCCAGCAGGGTTTCAGGGAACTATGGCTACACCTTC.

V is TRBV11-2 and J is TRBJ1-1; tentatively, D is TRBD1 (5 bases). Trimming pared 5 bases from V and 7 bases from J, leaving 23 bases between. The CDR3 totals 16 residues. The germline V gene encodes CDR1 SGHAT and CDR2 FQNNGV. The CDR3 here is CASSLGAGPPYGEAFF. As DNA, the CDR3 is TGTGCCAGCAGCCTAGGGGCAGGGCCGCCTTACGGTGAAGCTTTCTTT. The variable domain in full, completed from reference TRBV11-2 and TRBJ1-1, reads EAGVAQSPRYKIIEKRQSVAFWCNPISGHATLYWYQQILGQGPKLLIQFQNNGVVDDSQLPKDRFSAERLKGVDSTLKIQPAKLEDSAVYLCASSLGAGPPYGEAFFGQGTRLTVV.

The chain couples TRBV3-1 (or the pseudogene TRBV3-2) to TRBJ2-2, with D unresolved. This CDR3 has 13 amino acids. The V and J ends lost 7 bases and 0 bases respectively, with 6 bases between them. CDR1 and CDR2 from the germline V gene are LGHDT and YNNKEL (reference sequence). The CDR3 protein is CASTLTNTGELFF. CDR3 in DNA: TGTGCCAGCACCCTAACGAACACCGGGGAGCTGTTTTTT.

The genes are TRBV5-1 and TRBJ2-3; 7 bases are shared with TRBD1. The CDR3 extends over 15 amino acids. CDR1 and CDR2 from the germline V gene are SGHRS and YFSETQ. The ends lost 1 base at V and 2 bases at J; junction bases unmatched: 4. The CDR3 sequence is CASSLWGQLTDTQYF. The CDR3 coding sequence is TGCGCCAGCAGCTTGTGGGGACAGCTCACAGATACGCAGTATTTT.

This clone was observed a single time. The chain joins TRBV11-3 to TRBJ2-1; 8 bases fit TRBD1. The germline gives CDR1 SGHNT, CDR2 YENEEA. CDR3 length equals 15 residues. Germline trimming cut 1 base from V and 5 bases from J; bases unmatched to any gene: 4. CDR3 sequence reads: CASSLGTDRDNEQFF. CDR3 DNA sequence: TGTGCCAGCAGCTTAGGGACGGACAGGGACAATGAGCAGTTCTTC.

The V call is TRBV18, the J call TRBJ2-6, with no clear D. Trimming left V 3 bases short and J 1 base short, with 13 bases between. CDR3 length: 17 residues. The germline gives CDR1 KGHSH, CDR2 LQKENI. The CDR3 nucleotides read TGTGCCAGCTCACCTTATAGTGGGGTATCTGGGGCCAACGTCCTGACTTTC. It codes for CASSPYSGVSGANVLTF. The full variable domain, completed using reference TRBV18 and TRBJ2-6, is NAGVMQNPRHLVRRRGQEARLRCSPMKGHSHVYWYRQLPEEGLKFMVYLQKENIIDESGMPKERFSAEFPKEGPSILRIQQVVRGDSAAYFCASSPYSGVSGANVLTFGAGSRLTVL.

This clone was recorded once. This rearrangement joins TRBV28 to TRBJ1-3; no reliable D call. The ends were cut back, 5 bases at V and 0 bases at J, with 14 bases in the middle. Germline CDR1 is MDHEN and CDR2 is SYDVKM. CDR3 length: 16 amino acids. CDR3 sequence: CASSTFLLSSGNTIYF. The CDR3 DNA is TGTGCCAGCAGTACGTTTCTTCTCAGCTCTGGAAACACCATATATTTT. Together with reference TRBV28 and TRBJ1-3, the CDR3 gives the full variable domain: DVKVTQSSRYLVKRTGEKVFLECVQDMDHENMFWYRQDPGLGLRLIYFSYDVKMKEKGDIPEGYSVSREKKERFSLILESASTNQTSMYLCASSTFLLSSGNTIYFGEGSWLTVV.

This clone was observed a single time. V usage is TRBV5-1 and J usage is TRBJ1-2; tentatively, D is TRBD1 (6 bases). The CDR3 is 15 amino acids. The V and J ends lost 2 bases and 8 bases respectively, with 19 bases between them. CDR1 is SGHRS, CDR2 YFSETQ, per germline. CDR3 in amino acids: CASSLPLVGGQGYTF. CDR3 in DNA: TGCGCCAGCAGCTTACCCCTGGTCGGGGGGCAAGGCTACACCTTC.

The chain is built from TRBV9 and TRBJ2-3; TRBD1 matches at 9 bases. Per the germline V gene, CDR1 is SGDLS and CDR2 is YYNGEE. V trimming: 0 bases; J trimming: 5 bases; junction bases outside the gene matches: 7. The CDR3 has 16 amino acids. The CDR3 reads CASSVAGQGMLDTQYF. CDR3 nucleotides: TGTGCCAGCAGCGTAGCGGGACAGGGTATGTTAGATACGCAGTATTTT.

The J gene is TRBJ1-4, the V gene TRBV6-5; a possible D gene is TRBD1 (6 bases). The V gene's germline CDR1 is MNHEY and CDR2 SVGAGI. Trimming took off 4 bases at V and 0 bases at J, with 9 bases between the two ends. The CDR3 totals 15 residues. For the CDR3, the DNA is TGTGCCAGCAGTTTGGACAGCGCAACTAATGAAAAACTGTTTTTT. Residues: CASSLDSATNEKLFF.

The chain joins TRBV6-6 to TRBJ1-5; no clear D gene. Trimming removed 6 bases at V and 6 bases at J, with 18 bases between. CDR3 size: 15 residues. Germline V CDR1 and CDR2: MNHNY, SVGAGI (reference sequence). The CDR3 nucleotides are TGTGCCAGCAGCGCCCAACCACTTAACCCTCAGCCCCAGCATTTT. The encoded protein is CASSAQPLNPQPQHF.

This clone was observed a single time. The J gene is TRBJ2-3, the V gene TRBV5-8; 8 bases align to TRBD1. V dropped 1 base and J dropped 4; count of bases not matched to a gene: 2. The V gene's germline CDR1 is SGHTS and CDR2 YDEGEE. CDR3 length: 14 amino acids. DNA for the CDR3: TGTGCCAGCAGCTTGAACAGGGGGGCAGATACGCAGTATTTT. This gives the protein CASSLNRGADTQYF.

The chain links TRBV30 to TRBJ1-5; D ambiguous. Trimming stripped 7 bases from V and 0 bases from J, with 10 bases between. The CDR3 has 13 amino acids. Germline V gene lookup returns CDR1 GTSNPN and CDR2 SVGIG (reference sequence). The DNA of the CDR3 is TGTGCCTCAGGACCAAATAGCAATCAGCCCCAGCATTTT. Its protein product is CASGPNSNQPQHF.